A single sample gave rise to the 18 T cell receptor beta chains below, sequenced in a study of blood T cell repertoires in COVID-19 (dated by TCRdb to 2019 to 2021). Library preparation employed the immunoSEQ multiplex PCR assay. Not all clones reach the TCRdb copy of this immuneACCESS table, which keeps in-frame sequences only. Checked studies attribute under half of the gap to unresolved V genes and leave the rest unexplained. This sample is represented by approximately 250,000 clones; around 90% of them were singletons. The ten largest clones add up to roughly 4.9% of the sample. The sequenced material came from peripheral blood. These receptors were obtained from a woman in her sixties or seventies with COVID-19, enrolled during active disease.

This chain joins TRBV10-3 and TRBJ1-2, with D possibly TRBD1 on 6 matching bases. The CDR3 has 15 amino acids. V was trimmed by 6 bases and J by 0 bases, leaving 14 bases between them. The germline CDR1 and CDR2 sequences are ENHRY and SYGVKD. This CDR3 is CAISDRDTSNYGYTF. The CDR3 coding sequence is TGTGCCATCAGCGACCGGGACACCTCTAACTATGGCTACACCTTC.

The chain has TRBV5-1 and TRBJ2-2; the match to TRBD2 covers 8 bases. The ends lost 3 bases at V and 6 bases at J; junction bases unmatched: 1. Germline V lookup: CDR1 SGHRS, CDR2 YFSETQ. CDR3 length equals 13 residues. CDR3: CASSSTSAGELFF. The CDR3 DNA follows: TGCGCCAGCAGCTCGACTAGCGCCGGGGAGCTGTTTTTT.

The chain recombines TRBV27 with TRBJ2-1, with 8 positions matching TRBD2. CDR1 and CDR2 from the germline V gene are MNHEY and SMNVEV (reference sequence). V shed 3 bases, J shed 9 bases, and the junction held 7 bases outside the gene matches. The CDR3 has 14 amino acids. CDR3: CASSFPTSVSEQFF. The CDR3 bases are TGTGCCAGCAGTTTTCCGACTAGCGTCAGTGAGCAGTTCTTC.

The chain couples TRBV27 to TRBJ1-5, with TRBD1 matching over 11 bases. In germline, CDR1 is MNHEY, CDR2 SMNVEV (reference sequence). The length of the CDR3 is 15 residues. J lost 8 bases, V lost 5 bases, and 8 bases had no gene match. In nucleotides, the CDR3 is TGTGCCAGCAGTCCGGGACAGGGGGGTGGAAAGCCCCAGCATTTT. It yields the protein CASSPGQGGGKPQHF.

This chain joins TRBV5-1 and TRBJ1-2; 7 bases align to TRBD1. J lost 5 bases, V lost 4 bases, and 8 bases had no gene match. The CDR3 has 14 residues. CDR1 is SGHRS and CDR2 is YFSETQ in the germline V gene. The CDR3 DNA reads TGCGCCAGCAGCCCCGGCAGGGGGTTTTATGGCTACACCTTC. Protein product: CASSPGRGFYGYTF. Combining the CDR3 with reference TRBV5-1 and TRBJ1-2 gives the whole variable domain KAGVTQTPRYLIKTRGQQVTLSCSPISGHRSVSWYQQTPGQGLQFLFEYFSETQRNKGNFPGRFSGRQFSNSRSEMNVSTLELGDSALYLCASSPGRGFYGYTFGSGTRLTVV.

The genes are TRBV5-6 and TRBJ2-7; 8 positions agree with TRBD2. The V gene's germline CDR1 is SGHDT and CDR2 YYEEEE. With 7 bases clipped from V and 2 bases from J, the junction kept 5 bases outside the gene matches. This CDR3 spans 13 amino acids. CDR3 amino acids: CASYKAGAYEQYF. DNA for the CDR3: TGTGCCAGCTATAAAGCGGGAGCCTACGAGCAGTACTTC.

In DNA, the CDR3 is TGCGCCAGCAGCTTGGCCGGGGCCTACAATGAGCAGTTCTTC. This gives the protein CASSLAGAYNEQFF. The chain is built from TRBV5-1 and TRBJ2-1, with TRBD2 as a possible D gene (5 bases). This CDR3 contains 14 residues. The germline gives CDR1 SGHRS, CDR2 YFSETQ. V was cut by 0 bases and J by 2 bases, with 6 bases left in between.

This sequence joins TRBV19 and TRBJ1-5; maybe TRBD1 (5 bases). Trimming shortened V by 7 bases and J by 4 bases, and 17 bases separated the two germline ends. The CDR3 has 15 amino acids. Germline V gene lookup returns CDR1 LNHDA and CDR2 SQIVND (reference sequence). CDR3 region: CASTPRYRSNQPQHF. The CDR3 region has the DNA TGTGCCAGTACCCCCCGGTACAGGTCAAATCAGCCCCAGCATTTT.

This chain joins TRBV30 and TRBJ2-7; 7 bases are shared with TRBD2. CDR3 length: 14 amino acids. Trimming at V came to 0 bases and at J to 5 bases, leaving 7 bases not matched to a gene. In germline, CDR1 is GTSNPN, CDR2 SVGIG (reference sequence). The CDR3 nucleotides read TGTGCCTGGAGTGTCGAATCTGCGGGAGACGAGCAGTACTTC. It is translated as CAWSVESAGDEQYF.

V is TRBV28 and J is TRBJ1-4; the D gene is possibly TRBD1 (6 bases). The CDR3 length is 15 residues. CDR1 and CDR2 (germline): MDHEN, SYDVKM. With 2 bases removed from V and 3 bases from J, the gap between germline ends came to 10 bases. Written as DNA, the CDR3 is TGTGCCAGCAGTTTAGGGGGCACGGCTAATGAAAAACTGTTTTTT. It encodes CASSLGGTANEKLFF.

This chain uses TRBV28 with TRBJ1-6; possible D gene TRBD1, 5 bases. The CDR3 is made up of 12 amino acids. V lost 7 bases, J lost 12 bases, and 13 bases lay in between. Per germline, CDR1 MDHEN and CDR2 SYDVKM. This CDR3 is CASTTTQGPLHF. The DNA for the CDR3 is TGTGCCAGCACCACCACTCAGGGACCCCTCCACTTT.

The chain uses TRBV24-1 and TRBJ1-2; 7 positions agree with TRBD1. CDR1 and CDR2 (germline): KGHDR, SFDVKD. The CDR3 loop spans 14 amino acids. J lost 13 bases, V lost 3 bases, and 13 bases had no gene match. The CDR3 bases are TGTGCCACCAGTGATGGACCATCGACAGGGTCGATCACCTTC. Encoded protein: CATSDGPSTGSITF.

This clone came up once. The rearrangement uses TRBV24-1 and TRBJ2-2; 10 nucleotides match TRBD2. The V gene's germline CDR1 is KGHDR and CDR2 SFDVKD. CDR3 length: 16 amino acids. The trim removed 4 bases at V and 5 bases at J, leaving 6 bases unmatched. The CDR3 DNA is TGTGCCACCAGTGACCCCTCTAGCGGGAGTACCGGGGAGCTGTTTTTT. Its translation: CATSDPSSGSTGELFF.

This clone is a singleton in its sample. V and J are TRBV21-1 and TRBJ2-2; the D call TRBD2 from the table was never checked on the DNA. TRBV21-1 is flagged as a pseudogene. The length of the CDR3 is 16 residues. The CDR3 loop reads CASSKWPGTNTGELFF. The DNA for the CDR3 is TGTGCCAGCAGCAAATGGCCCGGGACGAACACCGGGGAGCTGTTTTTT.

The chain carries TRBV19 and TRBJ1-5; D uncertain. This CDR3 has 17 residues. V was trimmed by 7 bases and J by 2 bases, leaving 21 bases between them. Per the germline V gene, CDR1 is LNHDA and CDR2 is SQIVND (reference sequence). The CDR3 coding sequence is TGTGCCAGTACCCTTTTCGGAGTCGGTACACGCAATCAGCCCCAGCATTTT. It specifies CASTLFGVGTRNQPQHF.

The gene calls are TRBV3-1 (or the pseudogene TRBV3-2) and TRBJ2-7; D perhaps matches TRBD2 (6 bases). CDR3 length: 15 residues. V dropped 0 bases and J dropped 2 bases, with 11 bases sitting between them. The germline V gene has CDR1 LGHDT and CDR2 YNNKEL (reference sequence). As DNA, the CDR3 is TGTGCCAGCAGCCAAGATAGGAGGGTCACCTACGAGCAGTACTTC. Its protein is CASSQDRRVTYEQYF.

The chain recombines TRBV28 with TRBJ1-2; possibly TRBD1 for D (5 bases). This CDR3 has 15 residues. The germline V and J ends were trimmed by 5 bases and 4 bases, with 17 bases remaining between them. CDR1 is MDHEN and CDR2 is SYDVKM in the germline V gene. The CDR3 DNA sequence: TGTGCCAGCAGTCCCATGGGTCAGGGAACCTATGGCTACACCTTC. Its protein is CASSPMGQGTYGYTF.

On this clone: An end of the junction does not agree with germline; a read error may underlie this. The chain employs TRBV5-4 and TRBJ2-1; 8 nucleotides match TRBD2. Per the germline V gene, CDR1 is SGHNT and CDR2 is YYREEE (reference sequence). CDR3 size: 15 residues. The DNA of the CDR3 is TGTGTCAGCAGCCGCCGAGCGGGAGAGGGTCATGAGCAGTTCTTC. This sequence encodes CVSSRRAGEGHEQFF.